This T cell receptor (beta chain) was recovered during a study of T-cell memory formation after mild COVID-19. Across the whole study: Each donor largely had its own TCR clusters. General study findings and limits: That cross-reactive memory joined was suggested by some responding clones appearing in pre-infection memory. Clones contracting over day 15 to 85 were CD4/CD8 balanced, with later expanders leaning CD4+.

This clonotype turned up a few times. Its matching antigen is unknown. Constant-segment primers were used for 5'RACE, and the resulting TCR alpha and TCR beta cDNA libraries carried sample barcodes and UMIs. TCRdb reprocessed the 5' RACE reads with MiXCR, giving one entry per CDR3 protein. The sample lists approximately 290,000 distinct CDR3 sequences; roughly 15% were seen once. The trim removed 6 bases at V and 3 bases at J, leaving 11 bases unmatched. Germline V CDR1 and CDR2: MNHNS, SASEGT. This CDR3 has 17 amino acids. The sample was PBMCs or a T cell subset sorted from them (not recorded which). V and J are TRBV6-1 and TRBJ2-5; 12 positions match TRBD1. The clonotype originates from a man aged 18-30 years who had mild COVID-19 (a few samples of this study predate the infection). Cell type and time point are not known. The CDR3 reads CASRIRDRGLVEETQYF. CDR3 bases: TGTGCCAGCAGGATCCGGGACAGGGGGCTGGTGGAAGAGACCCAGTACTTC.